The subject of this entry is one TCR beta chain. This CDR3 has 15 amino acids. With 0 bases removed from V and 1 base from J, the gap between germline ends came to 7 bases. CDR1 and CDR2 from the germline V gene are LGHNA and YSLEER. The table came from immunoSEQ multiplex PCR; TCRdb's copy has only in-frame clones and leaves some out. The table records roughly 100,000 clones, around 95% of them present only once. This entry comes from a study of technical replicates of blood from four donors. The rearrangement links TRBV4-3 to TRBJ1-3; no clear D gene. The clonotype comes from a human donor in good health. Material: T cells isolated from PBMCs. In nucleotides, the CDR3 is TGCGCCAGCAGCCAAGATCTCGTTTCTGGAAACACCATATATTTT. Protein: CASSQDLVSGNTIYF.